This T cell receptor (beta chain) appears in the sequencing data of a study of response to subunit inactivated influenza vaccine. From germline, CDR1 is SGHVS and CDR2 FQNEAQ. CDR3 length: 14 amino acids. In TCRdb, the RT-PCR reads were re-called with MiXCR into one record per CDR3 protein. There are 300,000 to 350,000 distinct CDR3 sequences in the sample; roughly 22% occur only once, and approximately 10% lies in the top ten. Overall study findings and caveats: Each seasonal flu vaccination may recruit only limited new T cells, authors suggested.

Comment on this clonotype: Its antigen is still unknown. Compared with germline, one end of the junction differs, possibly owing to a read error.

The genes are TRBV7-8 and TRBJ1-1; D is unresolved. The receptor comes from a man aged 50-75 years who received an inactivated influenza vaccine. Sequencing was performed on PBMCs from blood, taken less than 22 months after vaccination. The CDR3 bases are TGTGCCAGCAGCTTAGTTGTGGGAAACACTGAATCTTTCTTT. It specifies CASSLVVGNTESFF.